One and the same sample provided the 3 T cell receptor beta chains below, sequenced in a study of T cells in Graves' hyperthyroidism and ophthalmopathy. Amplification targeted TCR beta CDR3 regions from RNA transcripts. During a first-round RT-PCR of the TCR CDR3, the HTBI primer set was used. MiXCR was run by TCRdb on the multiplex PCR reads, yielding one entry per CDR3 protein. The table has some 620,000 distinct CDR3 sequences, around 15% seen once. The specimen sequenced was blood. Source of these receptors: a woman younger than 45 with Graves' hyperthyroidism.

V and J are TRBV4-1 and TRBJ2-7, with TRBD1 identical over 11 bases. The CDR3 is 17 residues long. Germline V gene lookup returns CDR1 MGHRA and CDR2 YSYEKL. With 2 bases clipped from V and 5 bases from J, the junction kept 11 bases outside the gene matches. Here the CDR3 reads CASSQPRTGGAIHEQYF. CDR3 sequence (DNA): TGCGCCAGCAGCCAACCCCGGACAGGGGGCGCGATCCACGAGCAGTACTTC.

This clonotype came up a few times. The chain is built from TRBV4-3 and TRBJ2-4; TRBD1 aligns across 11 bases. The CDR3 is 14 amino acids. Germline trimming cut 4 bases from V and 6 bases from J; bases unmatched to any gene: 2. Germline loops: CDR1 LGHNA, CDR2 YSLEER. The CDR3 protein is CASSLGQGGNIQYF. Written as DNA, the CDR3 is TGCGCCAGCAGCCTGGGACAGGGGGGAAACATTCAGTACTTC.

This clonotype was picked up many times. This chain connects TRBV2 to TRBJ1-5, with no clear D. The V end was cut by 0 bases, the J end by 1 base, with 1 base between. CDR3 length: 13 amino acids. From germline, CDR1 is SNHLY and CDR2 FYNNEI. The CDR3 coding sequence is TGTGCCAGCAGTGAAGCCAGCAATCAGCCCCAGCATTTT. Translating gives CASSEASNQPQHF. Complete variable domain (other parts from reference TRBV2 and TRBJ1-5): EPEVTQTPSHQVTQMGQEVILRCVPISNHLYFYWYRQILGQKVEFLVSFYNNEISEKSEIFDDQFSVERPDGSNFTLKIRSTKLEDSAMYFCASSEASNQPQHFGDGTRLSIL.